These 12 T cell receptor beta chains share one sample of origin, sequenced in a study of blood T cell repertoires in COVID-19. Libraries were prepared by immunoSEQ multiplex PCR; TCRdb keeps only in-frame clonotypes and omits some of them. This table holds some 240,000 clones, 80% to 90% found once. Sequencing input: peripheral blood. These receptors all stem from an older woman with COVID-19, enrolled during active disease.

CDR3 DNA: TGTGCCAGCTCACCTAACACTGGGGGCGCCTACGAGCAGTACTTC. Its translation: CASSPNTGGAYEQYF. The rearrangement uses TRBV18 and TRBJ2-7; perhaps TRBD1 as D (6 bases). Germline V CDR1 and CDR2: KGHSH, LQKENI. CDR3 length: 15 amino acids. V lost 3 bases and J lost 2, with 14 bases in between.

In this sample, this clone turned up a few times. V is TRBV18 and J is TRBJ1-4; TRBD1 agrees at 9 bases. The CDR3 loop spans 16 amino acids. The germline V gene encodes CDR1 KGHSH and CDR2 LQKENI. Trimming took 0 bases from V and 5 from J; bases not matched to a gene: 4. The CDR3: CASSPPQGQGNEKLFF. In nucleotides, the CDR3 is TGTGCCAGCTCACCACCTCAGGGACAGGGAAATGAAAAACTGTTTTTT.

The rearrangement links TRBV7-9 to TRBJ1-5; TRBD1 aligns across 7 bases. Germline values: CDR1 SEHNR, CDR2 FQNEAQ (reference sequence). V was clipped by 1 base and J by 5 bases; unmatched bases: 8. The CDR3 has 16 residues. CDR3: CASSLGVGGPDQPQHF. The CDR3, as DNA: TGTGCCAGCAGCTTAGGGGTAGGGGGCCCAGATCAGCCCCAGCATTTT. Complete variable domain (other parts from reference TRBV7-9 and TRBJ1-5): DTGVSQNPRHKITKRGQNVTFRCDPISEHNRLYWYRQTLGQGPEFLTYFQNEAQLEKSRLLSDRFSAERPKGSFSTLEIQRTEQGDSAMYLCASSLGVGGPDQPQHFGDGTRLSIL.

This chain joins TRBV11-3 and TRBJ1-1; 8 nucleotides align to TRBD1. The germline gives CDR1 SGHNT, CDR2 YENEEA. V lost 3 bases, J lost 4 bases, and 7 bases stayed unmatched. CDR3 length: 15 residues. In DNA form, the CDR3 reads TGTGCCAGCAGCTTGCTTGGAGACAGGGGCACTGAAGCTTTCTTT. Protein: CASSLLGDRGTEAFF.

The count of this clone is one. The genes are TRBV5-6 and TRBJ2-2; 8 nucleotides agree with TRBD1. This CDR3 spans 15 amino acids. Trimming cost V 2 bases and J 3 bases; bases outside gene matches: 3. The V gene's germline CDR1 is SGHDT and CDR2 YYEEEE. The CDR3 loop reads CASSFRQGYTGELFF. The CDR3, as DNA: TGTGCCAGCAGCTTCCGACAGGGGTACACCGGGGAGCTGTTTTTT.

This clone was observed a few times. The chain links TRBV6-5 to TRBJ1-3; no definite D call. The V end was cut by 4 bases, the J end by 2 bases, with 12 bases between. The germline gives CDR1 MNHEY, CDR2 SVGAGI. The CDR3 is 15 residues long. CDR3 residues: CASSSLPGTGNTIYF. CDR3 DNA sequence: TGTGCCAGCAGTTCCCTCCCGGGTACTGGAAACACCATATATTTT.

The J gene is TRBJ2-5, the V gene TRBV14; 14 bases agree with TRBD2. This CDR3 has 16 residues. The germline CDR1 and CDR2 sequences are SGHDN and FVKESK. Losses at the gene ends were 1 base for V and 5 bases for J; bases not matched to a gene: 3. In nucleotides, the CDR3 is TGTGCCAGCAGCCAAGGCGGGACTAGCGGGAGTGAGACCCAGTACTTC. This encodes CASSQGGTSGSETQYF.

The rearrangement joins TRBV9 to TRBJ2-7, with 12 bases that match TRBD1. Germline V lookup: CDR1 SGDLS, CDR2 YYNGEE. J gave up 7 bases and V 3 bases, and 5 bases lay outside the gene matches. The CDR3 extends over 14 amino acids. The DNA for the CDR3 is TGTGCCAGCAGCGGGGGACAGGGGGCGCGAGAGCAGTACTTC. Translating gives CASSGGQGAREQYF.

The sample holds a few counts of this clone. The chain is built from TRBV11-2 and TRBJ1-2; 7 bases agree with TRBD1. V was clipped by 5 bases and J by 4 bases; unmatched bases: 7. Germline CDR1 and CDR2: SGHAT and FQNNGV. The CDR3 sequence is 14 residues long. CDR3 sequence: CASSTTGTAYGYTF. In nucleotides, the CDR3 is TGTGCCAGCAGCACAACCGGGACAGCCTATGGCTACACCTTC.

DNA of the CDR3: TGCGCCAGCAGCCAAGATCCCCAGGGGGCTAGCAATCAGCCCCAGCATTTT. Its protein is CASSQDPQGASNQPQHF. This rearrangement joins TRBV4-1 to TRBJ1-5; 8 nucleotides align to TRBD1. The CDR3 runs to 17 residues. Germline assignment: CDR1 MGHRA and CDR2 YSYEKL. The V gene end was trimmed by 0 bases and the J gene end by 0 bases; junction bases not matched to a gene: 4.

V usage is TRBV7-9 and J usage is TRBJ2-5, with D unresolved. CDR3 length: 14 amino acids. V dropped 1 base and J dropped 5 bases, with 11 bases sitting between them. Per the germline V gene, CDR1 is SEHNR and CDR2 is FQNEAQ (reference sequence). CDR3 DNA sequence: TGTGCCAGCAGCTTAGGAGGTGGTTGGGAGACCCAGTACTTC. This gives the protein CASSLGGGWETQYF. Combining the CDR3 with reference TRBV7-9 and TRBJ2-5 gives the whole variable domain DTGVSQNPRHKITKRGQNVTFRCDPISEHNRLYWYRQTLGQGPEFLTYFQNEAQLEKSRLLSDRFSAERPKGSFSTLEIQRTEQGDSAMYLCASSLGGGWETQYFGPGTRLLVL.

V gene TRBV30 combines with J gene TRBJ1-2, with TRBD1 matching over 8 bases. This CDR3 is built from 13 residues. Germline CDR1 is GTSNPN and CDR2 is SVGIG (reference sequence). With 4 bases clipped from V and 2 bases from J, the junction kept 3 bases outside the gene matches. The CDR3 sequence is CAWKGQENYGYTF. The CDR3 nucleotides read TGTGCCTGGAAGGGACAGGAGAACTATGGCTACACCTTC. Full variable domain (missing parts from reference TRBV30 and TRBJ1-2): SQTIHQWPATLVQPVGSPLSLECTVEGTSNPNLYWYRQAAGRGLQLLFYSVGIGQISSEVPQNLSASRPQDRQFILSSKKLLLSDSGFYLCAWKGQENYGYTFGSGTRLTVV.